A single sample gave rise to the 2 T cell receptor beta chains below, sequenced in a study of cytomegalovirus exposure and HLA in healthy donors. A multiplex PCR was run with 60 Vbeta primers and 13 Jbeta primers. Sequenced by immunoSEQ multiplex PCR; TCRdb stores in-frame clones only, minus some. The sample lists under 150,000 clones, approximately 78% occurring once. The sequenced sample was PBMCs. These receptors were taken from a woman in her thirties in good health and CMV-seropositive.

J is TRBJ2-1 and V is TRBV2, with 8 nucleotides matching TRBD1. V shed 4 bases, J shed 2 bases, and the junction held 1 base outside the gene matches. This CDR3 has 14 amino acids. Germline values: CDR1 SNHLY, CDR2 FYNNEI. CDR3 in DNA: TGTGCCAGCAGTGGACAGGGGACCTACAATGAGCAGTTCTTC. Translation gives CASSGQGTYNEQFF. Full variable domain (outside the CDR3, taken from reference TRBV2 and TRBJ2-1): EPEVTQTPSHQVTQMGQEVILRCVPISNHLYFYWYRQILGQKVEFLVSFYNNEISEKSEIFDDQFSVERPDGSNFTLKIRSTKLEDSAMYFCASSGQGTYNEQFFGPGTRLTVL.

This clone was counted between two and nine times. The V gene is TRBV11-2, the J gene TRBJ1-1; tentatively, D is TRBD1 (5 bases). V was shortened by 5 bases and J by 1 base, with 8 bases between the two germline ends. The germline V gene has CDR1 SGHAT and CDR2 FQNNGV. The CDR3 runs to 13 residues. The CDR3 nucleotides read TGTGCCAGCAGCCGCGGGGGGAACACTGAAGCTTTCTTT. Its translation is CASSRGGNTEAFF. Supplemented by reference TRBV11-2 and TRBJ1-1, the full variable domain reads EAGVAQSPRYKIIEKRQSVAFWCNPISGHATLYWYQQILGQGPKLLIQFQNNGVVDDSQLPKDRFSAERLKGVDSTLKIQPAKLEDSAVYLCASSRGGNTEAFFGQGTRLTVV.